The rows below give T cell receptor beta chains drawn from one sample of a study of control samples from healthy donors and cancer patients. Generated by immunoSEQ multiplex PCR, the TCRdb table keeps only in-frame clones and is missing some. Among just over 80,000 clones, 94% were seen once, and the ten largest hold around 4.5%. Sequencing input: blood. The receptors here all came from a woman aged 18-29 years in good health. Each CDR3 is given with its conserved first and last residue. Each record gives: clone size, D gene, V gene, J gene, CDR3 DNA, CDR3 protein. D genes are given only for firm matches. Some rows have no size entry. The others give once, few or many, or a class for an expanded clone.

clone_size: NA; d_call: NA; v_call: TRBV25-1; j_call: TRBJ1-3; cdr3_nt: TGTGCCAGCAGTCCTTCCGATCGGGCTGGAAACACCATATATTTT; cdr3_aa: CASSPSDRAGNTIYF
clone_size: NA; d_call: NA; v_call: TRBV18; j_call: TRBJ1-2; cdr3_nt: TGTGCCAGCTCACCCATATTGTGGATTGGGAACTATGGCTACACCTTC; cdr3_aa: CASSPILWIGNYGYTF
clone_size: once; d_call: TRBD2; v_call: TRBV9; j_call: TRBJ2-1; cdr3_nt: TGTGCCAGCAGCTTGACTAGCAATTCCTACAATGAGCAGTTCTTC; cdr3_aa: CASSLTSNSYNEQFF
clone_size: NA; d_call: NA; v_call: TRBV7-2; j_call: TRBJ2-5; cdr3_nt: TGTGCCAGCAGCTTACTTGAGACCCAGTACTTC; cdr3_aa: CASSLLETQYF
clone_size: NA; d_call: NA; v_call: TRBV5-4; j_call: TRBJ2-2; cdr3_nt: TGTGCCAGCAGCTCGTTTCTTAGTTACGCGAACACCGGGGAGCTGTTTTTT; cdr3_aa: CASSSFLSYANTGELFF
clone_size: NA; d_call: NA; v_call: TRBV28; j_call: TRBJ1-1; cdr3_nt: TGTGCCAGCAGTCTCCCACTGGGGAGAACTGAAGCTTTCTTT; cdr3_aa: CASSLPLGRTEAFF
clone_size: NA; d_call: NA; v_call: TRBV4-2; j_call: TRBJ2-7; cdr3_nt: TGTGCCAGCAGCCAAGATAAGGGTAATTGGTACGAGCAGTACTTC; cdr3_aa: CASSQDKGNWYEQYF
clone_size: NA; d_call: TRBD2; v_call: TRBV11-2; j_call: TRBJ2-7; cdr3_nt: TGTGCCAGCAGCTTAGTACCGCCGGGACTAGCGGTCGCCGAGCAGTACTTC; cdr3_aa: CASSLVPPGLAVAEQYF
clone_size: NA; d_call: TRBD1; v_call: TRBV6-5; j_call: TRBJ1-1; cdr3_nt: TGTGCCAGCACCATAACAGGGGGAGACACTGAAGCTTTCTTT; cdr3_aa: CASTITGGDTEAFF
clone_size: NA; d_call: NA; v_call: TRBV5-1; j_call: TRBJ2-3; cdr3_nt: TGCGCCAGCAGCCCTAGGCGGCTGGGAGCAGATACGCAGTATTTT; cdr3_aa: CASSPRRLGADTQYF
clone_size: NA; d_call: NA; v_call: TRBV2; j_call: TRBJ2-3; cdr3_nt: TGTGCCAGCAGACTCCTCCTAGATACGCAGTATTTT; cdr3_aa: CASRLLLDTQYF
clone_size: NA; d_call: NA; v_call: TRBV7-3; j_call: TRBJ2-1; cdr3_nt: TGTGCCAGCAGCTTAACCAGGAACAATGAGCAGTTCTTC; cdr3_aa: CASSLTRNNEQFF